This entry lists 22 T cell receptor beta chains sequenced from one sample in a study of cytotoxic CD8 clonotypes in ibrutinib-treated CLL. Assay: immunoSEQ multiplex PCR; the TCRdb copy retains only in-frame clones and omits some. The sample holds 80,000 to 95,000 clones, roughly 77% seen once. Sequencing was performed on PBMCs, taken after 12 months of ibrutinib treatment. The receptors shown here come from a human donor with chronic lymphocytic leukemia.

The V and J genes are TRBV9 and TRBJ2-7, with D perhaps TRBD1 or TRBD2 (6 bases each). V was trimmed by 0 bases and J by 2 bases, leaving 12 bases between them. The V gene's germline CDR1 is SGDLS and CDR2 YYNGEE. CDR3 length: 15 amino acids. CDR3 amino acids: CASSVGWGATYEQYF. CDR3 DNA sequence: TGTGCCAGCAGCGTAGGTTGGGGGGCCACCTACGAGCAGTACTTC.

This chain connects TRBV7-2 to TRBJ2-7, with a tentative D call TRBD2 (5 bases). Germline V lookup: CDR1 SGHTA, CDR2 FQGNSA. Trimming pared 5 bases from V and 3 bases from J, leaving 20 bases between. CDR3 size: 16 residues. The CDR3 is CASSPRRRAGNYEQYF. CDR3 nucleotides: TGTGCCAGCAGCCCGCGGAGAAGGGCGGGTAACTACGAGCAGTACTTC.

This chain joins TRBV7-9 and TRBJ2-3; 12 bases fit TRBD2. This CDR3 has 15 amino acids. Looked up from germline, CDR1 is SEHNR and CDR2 is FQNEAQ (reference sequence). The V and J ends lost 1 base and 4 bases, in that order; junction bases with no gene match: 0. The CDR3, as DNA: TGTGCCAGCAGCTTAGGACTAGCGGGAGCAGATACGCAGTATTTT. Translating gives CASSLGLAGADTQYF.

The chain links TRBV7-2 to TRBJ1-4, with D unresolved. Trimming took 5 bases from V and 4 from J, leaving 14 bases between them. The germline V gene encodes CDR1 SGHTA and CDR2 FQGNSA. The CDR3 runs 15 residues. The DNA for the CDR3 is TGTGCCAGCAGCCTATCAGGACTCCTTAATGAAAAACTGTTTTTT. Its protein is CASSLSGLLNEKLFF.

This clone was detected a few times. CDR3: CASSMGLYEQYF. CDR3 DNA sequence: TGTGCCAGTAGTATGGGACTCTACGAGCAGTACTTC. The V and J genes are TRBV19 and TRBJ2-7, with D maybe TRBD2 (6 bases). The CDR3 has 12 residues. V gave up 3 bases and J gave up 3 bases, with 6 bases separating them. Looked up from germline, CDR1 is LNHDA and CDR2 is SQIVND (reference sequence).

V usage is TRBV10-3 and J usage is TRBJ2-2, with D maybe TRBD2 (7 bases). Germline CDR1 ENHRY, CDR2 SYGVKD. V lost 7 bases and J 2 bases, leaving 14 bases between the germline ends. CDR3 length: 15 amino acids. CDR3 DNA: TGTGCCATCAACGGACAGCGGGACAACACCGGGGAGCTGTTTTTT. Protein: CAINGQRDNTGELFF.

This chain uses TRBV21-1 with TRBJ2-4; TRBD2, the table's D call, was not compared with the DNA. TRBV21-1 is a recognized pseudogene. The CDR3 is 12 residues long. The CDR3 DNA reads TGTGCCAGCCCGGGACTGGGAAACATTCAGTACTTC. Its translation: CASPGLGNIQYF.

This clone was found a few times. The gene calls are TRBV9 and TRBJ2-4, with D perhaps matching TRBD1 or TRBD2 (6 bases each). Germline lookup yields CDR1 SGDLS and CDR2 YYNGEE. The CDR3 has 16 residues. Deletions cut 4 bases from V and 9 bases from J, with 23 bases between. The CDR3 loop reads CASSPPSRGRWGIQYF. The CDR3 DNA reads TGTGCCAGCAGCCCCCCGAGCCGGGGGCGGTGGGGCATTCAGTACTTC.

The gene calls are TRBV6-5 and TRBJ1-2; D remains unclear. The germline gives CDR1 MNHEY, CDR2 SVGAGI. The CDR3 length is 15 residues. V lost 6 bases, J lost 0 bases, and 14 bases lay in between. The CDR3 DNA reads as TGTGCCAGCAGCCGCCCCGGGTCCCCTAACTATGGCTACACCTTC. Translation: CASSRPGSPNYGYTF.

The genes are TRBV5-4 and TRBJ2-5, with D perhaps TRBD1 or TRBD2 (5 bases each). The CDR3 contains 13 residues. Germline CDR1 and CDR2: SGHNT and YYREEE (reference sequence). The ends were cut back, 10 bases at V and 4 bases at J, with 17 bases in the middle. CDR3 sequence: CAVGERPRETQYF. In DNA, the CDR3 is TGTGCCGTGGGGGAGCGCCCCCGAGAGACCCAGTACTTC. Using reference TRBV5-4 and TRBJ2-5 for the parts outside the CDR3, the full variable domain is ETGVTQSPTHLIKTRGQQVTLRCSSQSGHNTVSWYQQALGQGPQFIFQYYREEENGRGNFPPRFSGLQFPNYSSELNVNALELDDSALYLCAVGERPRETQYFGPGTRLLVL.

This clone was counted only a few times. The rearrangement joins TRBV7-6 to TRBJ2-7; D remains unclear. V was shortened by 1 base and J by 2 bases, with 12 bases between the two germline ends. CDR1 and CDR2 (germline): SGHVS, FNYEAQ. The CDR3 consists of 15 residues. CDR3 in amino acids: CASSLGSDPTYEQYF. CDR3 nucleotides: TGTGCCAGCAGCTTAGGGTCCGACCCGACCTACGAGCAGTACTTC.

The rearrangement joins TRBV9 to TRBJ2-5; 11 positions match TRBD2. V was clipped by 0 bases and J by 1 base; unmatched bases: 8. The CDR3 extends over 18 amino acids. The germline V gene has CDR1 SGDLS and CDR2 YYNGEE. The CDR3 coding sequence is TGTGCCAGCAGCGTAGGGTGGCTAGCGGGAGGCCCCCAAGAGACCCAGTACTTC. This encodes CASSVGWLAGGPQETQYF.

The J gene is TRBJ1-6, the V gene TRBV5-6; D ambiguous. Germline V gene data show CDR1 as SGHDT and CDR2 as YYEEEE. The V and J ends lost 6 bases and 5 bases respectively, with 9 bases between them. This CDR3 contains 13 residues. CDR3 sequence (DNA): TGTGCCAGCACCCGGGGAGATAATTCACCCCTCCACTTT. Translated, it gives CASTRGDNSPLHF. Drawing the rest from reference TRBV5-6 and TRBJ1-6, the complete variable domain is DAGVTQSPTHLIKTRGQQVTLRCSPKSGHDTVSWYQQALGQGPQFIFQYYEEEERQRGNFPDRFSGHQFPNYSSELNVNALLLGDSALYLCASTRGDNSPLHFGNGTRLTVT.

The genes are TRBV30 and TRBJ1-3; D is possibly TRBD1 (5 bases). The CDR3 runs 15 residues. Germline-derived CDR1 and CDR2 are GTSNPN and SVGIG (reference sequence). Trimming stripped 5 bases from V and 0 bases from J, with 14 bases between. CDR3 sequence (DNA): TGTGCCTGGGGCCGGGGGGGAAACTCTGGAAACACCATATATTTT. Translating gives CAWGRGGNSGNTIYF.

The rearrangement uses TRBV7-3 and TRBJ2-3; D ambiguous. V lost 1 base to trimming and J lost 4 bases, with 6 bases between them. This CDR3 has 13 residues. Germline CDR1 SGHTA, CDR2 FQGTGA. The CDR3 here is CASSLSIADTQYF. The CDR3 bases are TGTGCCAGCAGCTTAAGTATAGCAGATACGCAGTATTTT. The variable domain in full, completed from reference TRBV7-3 and TRBJ2-3, reads GAGVSQTPSNKVTEKGKYVELRCDPISGHTALYWYRQSLGQGPEFLIYFQGTGAADDSGLPNDRFFAVRPEGSVSTLKIQRTERGDSAVYLCASSLSIADTQYFGPGTRLTVL.

This chain links TRBV9 with TRBJ1-4; a possible D gene is TRBD1 (5 bases). The CDR3 loop spans 12 amino acids. Germline V gene data show CDR1 as SGDLS and CDR2 as YYNGEE. Trimming cost V 2 bases and J 7 bases, with 6 bases left between them. The CDR3: CASSVQGEKLFF. The DNA for the CDR3 is TGTGCCAGCAGCGTCCAGGGTGAAAAACTGTTTTTT.

The V call is TRBV28, the J call TRBJ1-1; maybe TRBD1 (6 bases). Trimming left V 4 bases short and J 6 bases short, with 12 bases between. The CDR3 has 13 amino acids. Germline CDR1 and CDR2: MDHEN and SYDVKM. The CDR3 DNA is TGTGCCAGCAGTTGGGTACAGGGTCCTGAAGCTTTCTTT. Its translation is CASSWVQGPEAFF.

This rearrangement joins TRBV28 to TRBJ2-7; tentative D call: TRBD1 (6 bases). V was cut by 8 bases and J by 2 bases, with 10 bases left in between. Looked up from germline, CDR1 is MDHEN and CDR2 is SYDVKM. CDR3 length: 12 amino acids. CDR3 DNA sequence: TGTGCCAGCGGACAGCAAACCTACGAGCAGTACTTC. Its protein product is CASGQQTYEQYF.

The chain carries TRBV11-2 and TRBJ2-7; 7 bases map to TRBD1. Looked up from germline, CDR1 is SGHAT and CDR2 is FQNNGV. The CDR3 is 14 amino acids. The trim removed 6 bases at V and 0 bases at J, leaving 5 bases unmatched. Here the CDR3 reads CASRAGTVSYEQYF. CDR3 in DNA: TGTGCCAGCAGGGCCGGGACAGTCTCCTACGAGCAGTACTTC.

The chain joins TRBV13 to TRBJ2-1; 7 nucleotides match TRBD1. Germline trimming cut 5 bases from V and 9 bases from J; bases unmatched to any gene: 10. The CDR3 covers 14 residues. Germline V gene lookup returns CDR1 PRHDT and CDR2 FYEKMQ (reference sequence). The CDR3 DNA sequence: TGTGCCAGCAGCGCCGCCGGGACAGTCTTTGAGCAGTTCTTC. Its translation: CASSAAGTVFEQFF.

This chain links TRBV7-3 with TRBJ2-2; the D call may be TRBD1 or TRBD2 (6 bases each). Trimming removed 3 bases at V and 4 bases at J, with 9 bases between. Germline CDR1 reads SGHTA; CDR2 reads FQGTGA. This CDR3 contains 14 residues. CDR3 in amino acids: CASSLGGITGELFF. Written as DNA, the CDR3 is TGTGCCAGCAGCTTGGGGGGCATCACCGGGGAGCTGTTTTTT.

The table lists this clone with many counts. V is TRBV5-6 and J is TRBJ2-7; no reliable D call. Germline CDR1 SGHDT, CDR2 YYEEEE. The CDR3 extends over 14 amino acids. The V and J ends lost 0 bases and 0 bases respectively, with 7 bases between them. CDR3: CASSLAASSYEQYF. The CDR3 nucleotides are TGTGCCAGCAGCTTGGCGGCCAGCTCCTACGAGCAGTACTTC.